Listed here are 24 T cell receptor beta chains from one sample, sequenced in a study of T-cell memory formation after mild COVID-19. One entry per CDR3 protein, called by TCRdb with MiXCR from the 5' RACE reads. The table lists roughly 600,000 distinct CDR3 sequences, 18% of them singletons. The sequenced sample consisted of PBMCs or a T cell subset sorted from them (not recorded which). The origin of the receptors is an adult woman who had mild COVID-19 (a few samples of this study predate the infection). Cell type and time point are not known.

CDR3 coding DNA: TGTGCCAGCAGCTTAGGTCCAGGCTCTGGGGCCAACGTCCTGACTTTC. It translates to CASSLGPGSGANVLTF. V and J are TRBV7-6 and TRBJ2-6; D gene uncertain. The V and J ends lost 1 base and 0 bases respectively, with 7 bases between them. Germline values: CDR1 SGHVS, CDR2 FNYEAQ. The CDR3 runs 16 residues.

This clonotype was seen a few times. This rearrangement joins TRBV12-3 or TRBV12-4 to TRBJ2-3; TRBD1 agrees at 10 bases. The CDR3 length is 17 residues. Trimming cost V 3 bases and J 1 base; bases outside gene matches: 7. CDR3 DNA sequence: TGTGCCAGCAGTTTTCGACAGGGGGCCTTTGGCACAGATACGCAGTATTTT. Protein sequence: CASSFRQGAFGTDTQYF.

The gene calls are TRBV30 and TRBJ1-5, with a weak D call TRBD1 (6 bases). The CDR3 has 15 amino acids. CDR1 is GTSNPN and CDR2 is SVGIG in the germline V gene (reference sequence). V was clipped by 3 bases and J by 1 base, with 13 bases between them. CDR3 sequence reads: CAWSHRGGSNQPQHF. In nucleotides, the CDR3 is TGTGCCTGGAGCCATAGGGGGGGAAGCAATCAGCCCCAGCATTTT.

This chain connects TRBV7-9 to TRBJ2-1, with D possibly being TRBD2 (5 bases). Trimming removed 3 bases from V and 7 bases from J, with 10 bases in between. Germline CDR1 is SEHNR and CDR2 is FQNEAQ (reference sequence). The CDR3 runs to 13 residues. CDR3 sequence: CASSLGEGNEQFF. DNA for the CDR3: TGTGCCAGCAGCTTGGGAGAAGGGAATGAGCAGTTCTTC.

The rearrangement links TRBV7-2 to TRBJ2-7, with D tentatively TRBD1 or TRBD2 (5 bases each). Per the germline V gene, CDR1 is SGHTA and CDR2 is FQGNSA. The CDR3 length is 22 residues. Trimming pared 1 base from V and 0 bases from J, leaving 31 bases between. The DNA of the CDR3 is TGTGCCAGCAGCTTAGTTGGGGTTGCGTGGGGCGGGCCTACTCCCAGCTCCTACGAGCAGTACTTC. It codes for CASSLVGVAWGGPTPSSYEQYF.

A few counts support this clonotype. V gene TRBV4-2 combines with J gene TRBJ2-5; 7 bases line up with TRBD2. The CDR3 contains 13 residues. The V gene end was trimmed by 4 bases and the J gene end by 5 bases; junction bases not matched to a gene: 4. Germline V lookup: CDR1 LGHNA, CDR2 YNFKEQ. The CDR3 DNA reads TGTGCCAGCAGCCCCGCGGGGGATGAGACCCAGTACTTC. Amino acid sequence: CASSPAGDETQYF.

V usage is TRBV6-1 and J usage is TRBJ2-1; D might be TRBD2 (5 bases). The CDR3 has 13 residues. Germline V gives CDR1 MNHNS, CDR2 SASEGT. V lost 5 bases, J lost 2 bases, and 7 bases lay in between. DNA of the CDR3: TGTGCCAGCAGTTACGGGGCCTACAATGAGCAGTTCTTC. This gives the protein CASSYGAYNEQFF.

This clonotype was counted only a few times. The CDR3 DNA follows: TGTGCCAGCTCACCGACGTTAGACAGGTCTCAAGAGACCCAGTACTTC. Translated, it gives CASSPTLDRSQETQYF. The rearrangement uses TRBV18 and TRBJ2-5; possible D gene TRBD1, 6 bases. The CDR3 loop spans 16 amino acids. CDR1 and CDR2 from the germline V gene are KGHSH and LQKENI. V was trimmed by 3 bases and J by 2 bases, leaving 16 bases between them.

This clonotype occurred many times. The rearrangement uses TRBV2 and TRBJ2-2; 12 bases agree with TRBD2. The CDR3 is 15 amino acids. Germline V lookup: CDR1 SNHLY, CDR2 FYNNEI. The trim removed 6 bases at V and 6 bases at J, leaving 5 bases unmatched. CDR3 in DNA: TGTGCCAGCAGCCTAGCGGGAGGGCTGGCCGGGGAGCTGTTTTTT. Protein sequence: CASSLAGGLAGELFF.

This clonotype appeared a few times. The gene calls are TRBV19 and TRBJ1-4, with TRBD1 matching 7 bases. Germline trimming cut 6 bases from V and 9 bases from J; bases unmatched to any gene: 10. Germline V gene lookup returns CDR1 LNHDA and CDR2 SQIVND (reference sequence). The CDR3 is 14 amino acids. CDR3 DNA: TGTGCCAGTAGGAGGGACAGAGGATCTCAAAAACTGTTTTTT. Translated, it gives CASRRDRGSQKLFF. The full variable domain, with the rest looked up from reference TRBV19 and TRBJ1-4, is DGGITQSPKYLFRKEGQNVTLSCEQNLNHDAMYWYRQDPGQGLRLIYYSQIVNDFQKGDIAEGYSVSREKKESFPLTVTSAQKNPTAFYLCASRRDRGSQKLFFGSGTQLSVL.

This chain connects TRBV6-1 to TRBJ1-6; TRBD1 matches at 9 bases. V trimming: 6 bases; J trimming: 9 bases; junction bases outside the gene matches: 9. This CDR3 region has 15 residues. CDR1 MNHNS and CDR2 SASEGT come from the germline V gene. Here the CDR3 reads CASRVPGQGISPLHF. CDR3 coding DNA: TGTGCCAGCAGGGTGCCGGGACAGGGCATTTCACCCCTCCACTTT.

This rearrangement joins TRBV7-6 to TRBJ1-5; D gene uncertain. Germline V gene data show CDR1 as SGHVS and CDR2 as FNYEAQ. CDR3 length: 14 residues. V was cut by 4 bases and J by 0 bases, with 7 bases left in between. Here the CDR3 reads CASSSEISNQPQHF. The CDR3 coding sequence is TGTGCCAGCAGCTCCGAAATTAGCAATCAGCCCCAGCATTTT.

This clonotype was counted only a few times. The chain combines TRBV9 with TRBJ1-5; the D gene is possibly TRBD1 (6 bases). CDR1 SGDLS and CDR2 YYNGEE come from the germline V gene. The CDR3 is made up of 17 amino acids. Trimming pared 2 bases from V and 6 bases from J, leaving 21 bases between. CDR3: CASSVPEGQGMSQPQHF. The CDR3 bases are TGTGCCAGCAGCGTCCCCGAGGGGCAGGGGATGAGTCAGCCCCAGCATTTT.

V and J are TRBV9 and TRBJ2-5; D is perhaps TRBD2 (5 bases). V shed 0 bases and J shed 5 bases, with 14 bases lying between them. The germline V gene encodes CDR1 SGDLS and CDR2 YYNGEE. The CDR3 extends over 15 amino acids. The CDR3 region is CASSVGDQWEETQYF. The CDR3 nucleotides read TGTGCCAGCAGCGTAGGAGACCAATGGGAGGAGACCCAGTACTTC. Full variable domain (outside the CDR3, taken from reference TRBV9 and TRBJ2-5): DSGVTQTPKHLITATGQRVTLRCSPRSGDLSVYWYQQSLDQGLQFLIQYYNGEERAKGNILERFSAQQFPDLHSELNLSSLELGDSALYFCASSVGDQWEETQYFGPGTRLLVL.

This clonotype was seen a few times. The genes are TRBV7-2 and TRBJ2-1; D uncertain. V lost 2 bases to trimming and J lost 12 bases, with 11 bases between them. The CDR3 length is 12 residues. Germline CDR1 and CDR2: SGHTA and FQGNSA. The CDR3 nucleotides are TGTGCCAGCAGCTTACCGGGCCAACCGCAGTTCTTC. Translated: CASSLPGQPQFF.

This clonotype showed up many times. The chain carries TRBV12-3 or TRBV12-4 and TRBJ1-1; D is undetermined. With 3 bases removed from V and 4 bases from J, the gap between germline ends came to 9 bases. The CDR3 spans 13 residues. The CDR3 nucleotides read TGTGCCAGCAGTTTTAGGGTACGCACTGAAGCTTTCTTT. Translated, it gives CASSFRVRTEAFF.

This clonotype occurred a few times. The CDR3 sequence is CASSFLTLGYEQFF. CDR3 DNA: TGTGCCAGCAGTTTCCTAACATTGGGGTATGAGCAGTTCTTC. The V call is TRBV12-3 or TRBV12-4, the J call TRBJ2-1; no reliable D call. Trimming removed 3 bases at V and 8 bases at J, with 14 bases between. This CDR3 is built from 14 residues.

The chain employs TRBV27 and TRBJ2-7, with 10 bases fitting TRBD2. After removal of 4 bases from V and 6 bases from J, the junction contained 3 bases not matched to a gene. Germline values: CDR1 MNHEY, CDR2 SMNVEV (reference sequence). The CDR3 sequence is 13 residues long. The CDR3 DNA reads TGTGCCAGCAGTTCGACTAGCGGGTCCGAGCAGTACTTC. Protein: CASSSTSGSEQYF.

This clonotype was observed a handful of times. The J gene is TRBJ2-4, the V gene TRBV12-3 or TRBV12-4; D assignment may be TRBD1 or TRBD2 (5 bases each). This CDR3 has 13 residues. With 5 bases removed from V and 9 bases from J, the gap between germline ends came to 14 bases. The CDR3, as DNA: TGTGCCAGCAGTACCGAGTTAGGGACCATTCAGTACTTC. Translating gives CASSTELGTIQYF.

This clonotype was seen only a few times. The chain recombines TRBV7-2 with TRBJ2-5; 11 bases are a match to TRBD2. The junction had 7 bases not matched to a gene; V was cut back by 1 base and J by 0 bases. The CDR3 is 18 amino acids. Germline loops: CDR1 SGHTA, CDR2 FQGNSA. CDR3 nucleotide sequence: TGTGCCAGCAGCTTAGATAGACGACTAGCGGGGAACCAAGAGACCCAGTACTTC. Its protein is CASSLDRRLAGNQETQYF.

The gene calls are TRBV5-1 and TRBJ1-4; 10 nucleotides agree with TRBD1. With 3 bases clipped from V and 7 bases from J, the junction kept 9 bases outside the gene matches. This CDR3 has 16 residues. CDR1 and CDR2 (germline): SGHRS, YFSETQ. CDR3 DNA: TGCGCCAGCAGCTCGATGACAGGGGGCGGAGGTGAAAAACTGTTTTTT. Its translation is CASSSMTGGGGEKLFF.

The chain couples TRBV4-1 to TRBJ2-7, with 7 bases identical to TRBD1. V lost 4 bases to trimming and J lost 1 base; unmatched junction nucleotides: 7. This CDR3 comprises 15 residues. The germline V gene has CDR1 MGHRA and CDR2 YSYEKL. CDR3 DNA sequence: TGCGCCAGCAGCCCCGCGACAGGGAGATCCTACGAGCAGTACTTC. Residues: CASSPATGRSYEQYF.

In this sample, this clonotype turned up a few times. V usage is TRBV7-9 and J usage is TRBJ1-1; D uncertain. This CDR3 contains 16 residues. The V and J ends lost 5 bases and 0 bases respectively, with 16 bases between them. The germline V gene encodes CDR1 SEHNR and CDR2 FQNEAQ (reference sequence). The CDR3 DNA reads as TGTGCCAGCAGCAGGGCCGAACTGAACATGAACACTGAAGCTTTCTTT. Translated: CASSRAELNMNTEAFF.

V usage is TRBV2 and J usage is TRBJ1-1; the match to TRBD1 covers 10 bases. The V gene's germline CDR1 is SNHLY and CDR2 FYNNEI. Trimming cost V 7 bases and J 1 base; bases outside gene matches: 3. The CDR3 sequence is 14 residues long. The CDR3 loop reads CASMRQGANTEAFF. CDR3 coding DNA: TGTGCCAGCATGAGACAGGGGGCGAACACTGAAGCTTTCTTT.